Each of the 12 T cell receptor beta chains below was sequenced from the same sample in a study of cytomegalovirus exposure and HLA in healthy donors. Amplification used 60 Vbeta primers and 13 Jbeta primers. Assay used: immunoSEQ multiplex PCR; TCRdb lists only in-frame clones, some missing. The repertoire includes approximately 150,000 clones, 68% of them detected once, and 4.5% sits in the top ten. Sequencing used PBMCs. The receptors originated from a woman aged 18-30 years in good health and CMV-seropositive.

The chain is built from TRBV2 and TRBJ2-3, with TRBD2 matching over 12 bases. J lost 14 bases, V lost 7 bases, and 16 bases had no gene match. The germline gives CDR1 SNHLY, CDR2 FYNNEI. The CDR3 is made up of 15 amino acids. The CDR3 loop reads CASNLLTSGGGYWYF. Here the CDR3 DNA reads TGTGCCAGCAACCTCCTGACTAGCGGGGGCGGCTATTGGTATTTT. Drawing the rest from reference TRBV2 and TRBJ2-3, the complete variable domain is EPEVTQTPSHQVTQMGQEVILRCVPISNHLYFYWYRQILGQKVEFLVSFYNNEISEKSEIFDDQFSVERPDGSNFTLKIRSTKLEDSAMYFCASNLLTSGGGYWYFGPGTRLTVL.

This clone has more than one count but fewer than ten. The chain carries TRBV30 and TRBJ2-2; 10 bases are a match to TRBD2. Losses at the gene ends were 3 bases for V and 6 bases for J; bases not matched to a gene: 13. This CDR3 is built from 17 residues. Germline values: CDR1 GTSNPN, CDR2 SVGIG (reference sequence). The CDR3 DNA is TGTGCCTGGAGGAAGAGGCCTACTAGCGGGAAGGCCGGGGAGCTGTTTTTT. This translates into CAWRKRPTSGKAGELFF.

This clone occurred a few times. V is TRBV7-9 and J is TRBJ2-1, with TRBD2 matching over 14 bases. This CDR3 spans 17 amino acids. Germline V lookup: CDR1 SEHNR, CDR2 FQNEAQ (reference sequence). Unmatched junction bases numbered 8, after V lost 5 bases and J lost 5 bases. The CDR3 loop reads CASSPKRLAGGNNEQFF. In nucleotides, the CDR3 is TGTGCCAGCAGCCCCAAGAGACTAGCGGGAGGGAACAATGAGCAGTTCTTC.

The rearrangement joins TRBV7-2 to TRBJ1-6; no clear D gene. Germline V CDR1 and CDR2: SGHTA, FQGNSA. V lost 7 bases and J lost 10, with 14 bases in between. CDR3 length: 13 residues. The CDR3 coding sequence is TGTGCCAGCACCCGAATTGCGGGCTCACCCCTCCACTTT. It is translated as CASTRIAGSPLHF.

The V gene is TRBV30, the J gene TRBJ2-5; 13 positions agree with TRBD2. The tail of the sequence fits TRBJ2-7 better, so the J call may be wrong. The germline gives CDR1 GTSNPN, CDR2 SVGIG (reference sequence). The CDR3 is made up of 14 amino acids. In DNA form, the CDR3 reads TGTGCCTGGAATAGACTAGCGGGAGGCTACGAGCAGTACTTC. Its protein is CAWNRLAGGYEQYF.

This chain links TRBV6-1 with TRBJ1-2, with 7 bases fitting TRBD1. The CDR3 extends over 14 amino acids. Looked up from germline, CDR1 is MNHNS and CDR2 is SASEGT. V trimming: 4 bases; J trimming: 1 base; junction bases outside the gene matches: 3. CDR3 nucleotide sequence: TGTGCCAGCAGTGGGGACAGTTTTAACTATGGCTACACCTTC. Translation: CASSGDSFNYGYTF.

The chain has TRBV6-1 and TRBJ2-3; D uncertain. The CDR3 contains 15 residues. V was clipped by 4 bases and J by 2 bases, with 13 bases between them. CDR1 is MNHNS, CDR2 SASEGT, per germline. CDR3 sequence reads: CASSVPSRDTDTQYF. In DNA form, the CDR3 reads TGTGCCAGCAGTGTTCCTTCAAGAGACACAGATACGCAGTATTTT.

The chain is built from TRBV5-5 and TRBJ1-4; D remains unclear. The CDR3 totals 15 residues. The germline V and J ends were trimmed by 1 base and 7 bases, with 14 bases remaining between them. Germline V gene sequence: CDR1 SGHKS, CDR2 YYEKEE (reference sequence). CDR3 sequence reads: CASSLKGGPGEKLFF. CDR3 nucleotide sequence: TGTGCCAGCAGCTTGAAGGGAGGGCCTGGTGAAAAACTGTTTTTT. Together with reference TRBV5-5 and TRBJ1-4, the CDR3 gives the full variable domain: DAGVTQSPTHLIKTRGQQVTLRCSPISGHKSVSWYQQVLGQGPQFIFQYYEKEERGRGNFPDRFSARQFPNYSSELNVNALLLGDSALYLCASSLKGGPGEKLFFGSGTQLSVL.

A single count supports this clone. This chain uses TRBV30 with TRBJ1-4, with D perhaps TRBD1 (5 bases). The CDR3 has 12 residues. V dropped 7 bases and J dropped 7 bases, with 13 bases sitting between them. Germline-derived CDR1 and CDR2 are GTSNPN and SVGIG (reference sequence). The CDR3 nucleotides read TGTGCCTTAGGAGGGGCGAGTGAAAAACTGTTTTTT. Protein product: CALGGASEKLFF.

The CDR3 protein is CASSRSPGQGHNEQFF. CDR3 sequence (DNA): TGCGCCAGCAGCCGTAGTCCGGGACAGGGACACAATGAGCAGTTCTTC. The gene calls are TRBV5-1 and TRBJ2-1; the match to TRBD1 covers 9 bases. Losses at the gene ends were 4 bases for V and 5 bases for J; bases not matched to a gene: 10. Germline assignment: CDR1 SGHRS and CDR2 YFSETQ. CDR3 length equals 16 residues. The variable domain in full, with the rest retrieved from reference TRBV5-1 and TRBJ2-1, is KAGVTQTPRYLIKTRGQQVTLSCSPISGHRSVSWYQQTPGQGLQFLFEYFSETQRNKGNFPGRFSGRQFSNSRSEMNVSTLELGDSALYLCASSRSPGQGHNEQFFGPGTRLTVL.

This sequence joins TRBV7-3 and TRBJ2-5; weak D call: TRBD2 (6 bases). V shed 1 base and J shed 1 base, with 10 bases lying between them. The germline V gene has CDR1 SGHTA and CDR2 FQGTGA. CDR3 length: 15 amino acids. The CDR3 sequence: CASSLMGGPQETQYF. The CDR3 DNA reads as TGTGCCAGCAGCTTAATGGGGGGTCCCCAAGAGACCCAGTACTTC.

CDR3 nucleotide sequence: TGCAGTGCTATAACCTCTAACGAGCAGTACTTC. It yields the protein CSAITSNEQYF. V and J are TRBV20-1 and TRBJ2-7; unclear D gene. Germline V CDR1 and CDR2: DFQATT, SNEGSKA (reference sequence). The CDR3 covers 11 residues. The germline V and J ends were trimmed by 4 bases and 5 bases, with 9 bases remaining between them.